A single sample gave rise to the 31 T cell receptor beta chains below, sequenced in a study of blood T cell repertoires in COVID-19. The protocol was immunoSEQ multiplex PCR, while the TCRdb copy is restricted to in-frame clones and leaves out a portion. The data contain about 200,000 clones, roughly 88% of them singletons. The material sequenced was peripheral blood. These receptors were collected from a middle-aged woman who had recovered from COVID-19.

This clone was seen a single time. The chain carries TRBV6-5 and TRBJ2-3, with a possible D match to TRBD2 (6 bases). This CDR3 contains 15 residues. The V and J ends lost 4 bases and 2 bases respectively, with 13 bases between them. Germline V gene data show CDR1 as MNHEY and CDR2 as SVGAGI. This CDR3 is CASSSLAEYTDTQYF. The CDR3 bases are TGTGCCAGCAGTTCCTTAGCGGAATACACAGATACGCAGTATTTT.

V and J are TRBV2 and TRBJ2-3; 9 positions agree with TRBD1. Looked up from germline, CDR1 is SNHLY and CDR2 is FYNNEI. Germline trimming cut 5 bases from V and 2 bases from J; bases unmatched to any gene: 11. This CDR3 comprises 17 residues. CDR3 protein: CASSSRTGGSTTDTQYF. CDR3 bases: TGTGCCAGCAGTTCACGAACAGGGGGCTCTACCACAGATACGCAGTATTTT.

The chain recombines TRBV30 with TRBJ1-2; 9 bases are shared with TRBD1. V lost 1 base, J lost 3 bases, and 3 bases stayed unmatched. The germline CDR1 and CDR2 sequences are GTSNPN and SVGIG (reference sequence). CDR3 length: 14 residues. The CDR3 loop reads CAWSADRGDYGYTF. CDR3 bases: TGTGCCTGGAGTGCGGACAGGGGAGACTATGGCTACACCTTC.

This clone was found a few times. V gene TRBV23-1 combines with J gene TRBJ2-1; weak D call: TRBD1 (5 bases). TRBV23-1 is labeled an ORF, and its function is uncertain. CDR3 length: 13 amino acids. Trimming pared 10 bases from V and 7 bases from J, leaving 17 bases between. Here the CDR3 DNA reads TGCGCCAAGGGGATACAGGCGAGGAATGAGCAGTTCTTC. This encodes CAKGIQARNEQFF.

The CDR3 loop is CASSVTSPQGASGNTIYF. CDR3 DNA sequence: TGTGCCAGCAGCGTCACCTCGCCACAGGGGGCGTCGGGAAACACCATATATTTT. V gene TRBV9 combines with J gene TRBJ1-3, with TRBD1 matching 9 bases. The V segment lost 2 bases and the J segment 4 bases; nucleotides outside the gene matches: 13. This CDR3 region has 18 residues. The V gene's germline CDR1 is SGDLS and CDR2 YYNGEE.

The rearrangement joins TRBV30 to TRBJ2-7, with 8 bases matching TRBD1. The CDR3 extends over 14 amino acids. Germline CDR1 GTSNPN, CDR2 SVGIG (reference sequence). The V and J ends lost 0 bases and 2 bases, in that order; junction bases with no gene match: 3. The CDR3 DNA sequence: TGTGCCTGGAGTGTTGGACAGGGCCCCTACGAGCAGTACTTC. Its protein product is CAWSVGQGPYEQYF.

The V call is TRBV9, the J call TRBJ2-6, with 9 bases fitting TRBD1. V lost 4 bases to trimming and J lost 3 bases; unmatched junction nucleotides: 8. Per the germline V gene, CDR1 is SGDLS and CDR2 is YYNGEE. The CDR3 is 17 residues long. The CDR3 DNA sequence: TGTGCCAGCAGCCTAACTGACAGGGGGTATGGGGCCAACGTCCTGACTTTC. Protein product: CASSLTDRGYGANVLTF.

This clone was detected once. The chain is built from TRBV19 and TRBJ2-1; maybe TRBD2 (5 bases). The CDR3 consists of 16 residues. Germline CDR1 reads LNHDA; CDR2 reads SQIVND (reference sequence). The germline V and J ends were trimmed by 7 bases and 0 bases, with 16 bases remaining between them. CDR3 in DNA: TGTGCCAGTACCTCCCATAGGACTGGCTCCTACAATGAGCAGTTCTTC. It encodes CASTSHRTGSYNEQFF.

This chain joins TRBV7-2 and TRBJ2-3, with 7 bases matching TRBD2. J gave up 4 bases and V 4 bases, and 8 bases lay outside the gene matches. This CDR3 comprises 15 residues. CDR1 and CDR2 (germline): SGHTA, FQGNSA. The CDR3 is CASSYGTNVADTQYF. Here the CDR3 DNA reads TGTGCCAGCAGCTACGGGACTAACGTGGCAGATACGCAGTATTTT. The variable domain in full, completed from reference TRBV7-2 and TRBJ2-3, reads GAGVSQSPSNKVTEKGKDVELRCDPISGHTALYWYRQSLGQGLEFLIYFQGNSAPDKSGLPSDRFSAERTGGSVSTLTIQRTQQEDSAVYLCASSYGTNVADTQYFGPGTRLTVL.

V is TRBV4-1 and J is TRBJ1-2; 7 nucleotides line up with TRBD1. The germline CDR1 and CDR2 sequences are MGHRA and YSYEKL. V was pared by 0 bases and J by 8 bases, with 9 bases of the junction left unmatched. There are 15 residues in the CDR3. Here the CDR3 DNA reads TGCGCCAGCAGCCAAGATCAGGCACAGGGGCTCGGCTACACCTTC. Translating it yields CASSQDQAQGLGYTF.

J is TRBJ1-1 and V is TRBV24-1, with D possibly being TRBD1 (5 bases). Trimming took off 5 bases at V and 1 base at J, with 7 bases between the two ends. Germline CDR1 KGHDR, CDR2 SFDVKD. The CDR3 runs 13 residues. Written as DNA, the CDR3 is TGTGCCACCAGTGGGGGCGGGAACACTGAAGCTTTCTTT. It yields the protein CATSGGGNTEAFF.

This chain links TRBV19 with TRBJ2-1, with D unresolved. There are 15 residues in the CDR3. With 5 bases removed from V and 0 bases from J, the gap between germline ends came to 11 bases. CDR1 and CDR2 (germline): LNHDA, SQIVND (reference sequence). This chain's CDR3 is CASSPTESSYNEQFF. The CDR3 DNA reads TGTGCCAGTAGTCCTACAGAGAGCTCCTACAATGAGCAGTTCTTC.

The J gene is TRBJ1-2, the V gene TRBV10-3; 8 bases agree with TRBD1. Looked up from germline, CDR1 is ENHRY and CDR2 is SYGVKD. The CDR3 sequence is 14 residues long. Germline trimming cut 4 bases from V and 8 bases from J; bases unmatched to any gene: 9. The CDR3 protein is CAISATDRGEGYTF. In DNA form, the CDR3 reads TGTGCCATCAGTGCAACCGACAGGGGTGAGGGCTACACCTTC.

The V gene is TRBV6-6, the J gene TRBJ2-7, with 7 positions matching TRBD1. The germline V gene has CDR1 MNHNY and CDR2 SVGAGI (reference sequence). The CDR3 runs to 15 residues. Germline trimming cut 2 bases from V and 3 bases from J; bases unmatched to any gene: 7. This CDR3 is CASSYKDRLYYEQYF. For the CDR3, the DNA is TGTGCCAGCAGTTACAAGGACAGGCTATACTACGAGCAGTACTTC.

The chain combines TRBV6-1 with TRBJ1-2, with no clear D. Germline V lookup: CDR1 MNHNS, CDR2 SASEGT. V lost 1 base, J lost 5 bases, and 20 bases lay in between. The CDR3 totals 17 residues. This CDR3 is CASSEGYKLLSLYGYTF. In DNA, the CDR3 is TGTGCCAGCAGTGAAGGGTATAAGTTACTGTCGCTATATGGCTACACCTTC.

The V and J genes are TRBV28 and TRBJ1-5; 8 bases align to TRBD1. This CDR3 is built from 15 residues. CDR1 MDHEN and CDR2 SYDVKM come from the germline V gene. The V segment lost 4 bases and the J segment 5 bases; nucleotides outside the gene matches: 7. CDR3 region: CASSYTGTGYQPQHF. CDR3 sequence (DNA): TGTGCCAGCAGTTACACCGGGACAGGCTATCAGCCCCAGCATTTT.

The chain is built from TRBV5-5 and TRBJ2-7; TRBD2 is a possible D gene (5 bases). This CDR3 has 13 amino acids. The V end was cut by 0 bases, the J end by 6 bases, with 10 bases between. Germline-derived CDR1 and CDR2 are SGHKS and YYEKEE (reference sequence). Written as DNA, the CDR3 is TGTGCCAGCAGCTTGGGAACGGGGTCCGAGCAGTACTTC. Translating gives CASSLGTGSEQYF. Drawing the rest from reference TRBV5-5 and TRBJ2-7, the complete variable domain is DAGVTQSPTHLIKTRGQQVTLRCSPISGHKSVSWYQQVLGQGPQFIFQYYEKEERGRGNFPDRFSARQFPNYSSELNVNALLLGDSALYLCASSLGTGSEQYFGPGTRLTVT.

V is TRBV5-1 and J is TRBJ2-2; maybe TRBD1 (6 bases). This CDR3 has 15 residues. Deletions cut 4 bases from V and 0 bases from J, with 10 bases between. The germline gives CDR1 SGHRS, CDR2 YFSETQ. The CDR3 DNA sequence: TGCGCCAGCAGCCAGGGGCAGCCGAACACCGGGGAGCTGTTTTTT. It yields the protein CASSQGQPNTGELFF.

The genes are TRBV19 and TRBJ2-1, with a tentative D call TRBD1 (6 bases). V was clipped by 5 bases and J by 4 bases, with 15 bases between them. Germline CDR1 reads LNHDA; CDR2 reads SQIVND (reference sequence). CDR3 size: 15 residues. CDR3 protein: CASSVGTPFYNEQFF. CDR3 bases: TGTGCCAGTAGTGTCGGGACACCGTTTTACAATGAGCAGTTCTTC.

The chain joins TRBV11-2 to TRBJ2-2, with D possibly matching TRBD2 (5 bases). V was cut by 0 bases and J by 9 bases, with 11 bases left in between. Germline V lookup: CDR1 SGHAT, CDR2 FQNNGV. This CDR3 region has 14 residues. The CDR3 here is CASSLDLASRELFF. The CDR3, as DNA: TGTGCCAGCAGCTTAGATCTCGCTAGCAGGGAGCTGTTTTTT. Full variable domain (missing parts from reference TRBV11-2 and TRBJ2-2): EAGVAQSPRYKIIEKRQSVAFWCNPISGHATLYWYQQILGQGPKLLIQFQNNGVVDDSQLPKDRFSAERLKGVDSTLKIQPAKLEDSAVYLCASSLDLASRELFFGEGSRLTVL.

The rearrangement joins TRBV28 to TRBJ2-5; the match to TRBD2 covers 7 bases. The CDR3 covers 16 residues. Germline-derived CDR1 and CDR2 are MDHEN and SYDVKM. V lost 6 bases and J lost 1; bases outside the gene matches: 11. CDR3 in amino acids: CASSPGLLAGQETQYF. Written as DNA, the CDR3 is TGTGCCAGCAGCCCTGGTTTGTTAGCGGGCCAAGAGACCCAGTACTTC.

A few counts support this clone. The chain combines TRBV30 with TRBJ1-5, with a possible D match to TRBD1 (6 bases). V shed 0 bases and J shed 4 bases, with 19 bases lying between them. Germline V gives CDR1 GTSNPN, CDR2 SVGIG (reference sequence). The CDR3 totals 17 residues. Here the CDR3 DNA reads TGTGCCTGGAGTGTAAAGTTTTCGGGGGGCGAAAATCAGCCCCAGCATTTT. Amino acid sequence: CAWSVKFSGGENQPQHF. Full variable domain (rest looked up from reference TRBV30 and TRBJ1-5): SQTIHQWPATLVQPVGSPLSLECTVEGTSNPNLYWYRQAAGRGLQLLFYSVGIGQISSEVPQNLSASRPQDRQFILSSKKLLLSDSGFYLCAWSVKFSGGENQPQHFGDGTRLSIL.

The chain combines TRBV7-9 with TRBJ1-1; D perhaps matches TRBD1 (5 bases). CDR1 is SEHNR, CDR2 FQNEAQ, per germline (reference sequence). V lost 3 bases and J lost 0, with 17 bases in between. The CDR3 spans 17 residues. The CDR3 region is CASSFPGEGRLNTEAFF. For the CDR3, the DNA is TGTGCCAGCAGCTTCCCGGGGGAGGGGAGGTTGAACACTGAAGCTTTCTTT.

The chain is built from TRBV7-8 and TRBJ1-6; a possible D gene is TRBD1 (6 bases). Per germline, CDR1 SGHVS and CDR2 FQNEAQ. The CDR3 extends over 14 amino acids. V was clipped by 3 bases and J by 7 bases, with 10 bases between them. The CDR3 DNA reads as TGTGCCAGCAGCTTCGGACAGAGCAATTCACCCCTCCACTTT. Its translation is CASSFGQSNSPLHF.

The chain has TRBV19 and TRBJ2-2, with 7 bases lining up with TRBD1. Germline CDR1 LNHDA, CDR2 SQIVND (reference sequence). This CDR3 is 17 amino acids long. V lost 6 bases, J lost 0 bases, and 10 bases stayed unmatched. Here the CDR3 reads CASRVTPGQANTGELFF. DNA for the CDR3: TGTGCCAGTAGGGTGACCCCTGGACAGGCGAACACCGGGGAGCTGTTTTTT.

This chain links TRBV29-1 with TRBJ1-5, with TRBD1 matching over 12 bases. The CDR3 is 20 amino acids. Germline lookup yields CDR1 SQVTM and CDR2 ANQGSEA. V shed 6 bases and J 2 bases; nucleotides not matched to a gene: 20. The CDR3 reads CSVSNRSGTGGVWGNQPQHF. CDR3 in DNA: TGCAGCGTGTCCAACCGCTCCGGGACAGGGGGCGTGTGGGGCAATCAGCCCCAGCATTTT.

CDR3 region: CASSHPGANEKLFF. CDR3 in DNA: TGTGCCAGCAGCCACCCCGGGGCTAATGAAAAACTGTTTTTT. V is TRBV7-9 and J is TRBJ1-4; unclear D gene. CDR3 length equals 14 residues. Germline CDR1 is SEHNR and CDR2 is FQNEAQ (reference sequence). Trimming took 5 bases from V and 3 from J, leaving 10 bases between them.

V usage is TRBV7-3 and J usage is TRBJ1-2; a possible D gene is TRBD1 (6 bases). The CDR3 runs 18 residues. Trimming left V 3 bases short and J 2 bases short, with 22 bases between. The germline CDR1 and CDR2 sequences are SGHTA and FQGTGA. The CDR3 is CASSFQGAQDRKNYGYTF. The CDR3 nucleotides are TGTGCCAGCAGCTTCCAGGGTGCCCAAGACAGGAAAAACTATGGCTACACCTTC. Combining the CDR3 with reference TRBV7-3 and TRBJ1-2 gives the whole variable domain GAGVSQTPSNKVTEKGKYVELRCDPISGHTALYWYRQSLGQGPEFLIYFQGTGAADDSGLPNDRFFAVRPEGSVSTLKIQRTERGDSAVYLCASSFQGAQDRKNYGYTFGSGTRLTVV.

V usage is TRBV5-1 and J usage is TRBJ2-3, with D uncertain. V lost 4 bases and J 3 bases, leaving 12 bases between the germline ends. This CDR3 comprises 14 residues. Germline V gives CDR1 SGHRS, CDR2 YFSETQ. In DNA, the CDR3 is TGCGCCAGCAGCGATAGAGGATCGACAGATACGCAGTATTTT. Translation gives CASSDRGSTDTQYF.

This sequence joins TRBV6-5 and TRBJ2-5; 10 nucleotides line up with TRBD1. Per germline, CDR1 MNHEY and CDR2 SVGAGI. After removal of 8 bases from V and 4 bases from J, the junction contained 7 bases not matched to a gene. The CDR3 is made up of 14 amino acids. CDR3 nucleotide sequence: TGTGCCAGCGGAAGGACAGGGGGGGTAGAGACCCAGTACTTC. Translated: CASGRTGGVETQYF.

This chain connects TRBV19 to TRBJ2-1, with TRBD2 matching over 7 bases. This CDR3 spans 17 amino acids. V was clipped by 6 bases and J by 1 base; unmatched bases: 12. The V gene's germline CDR1 is LNHDA and CDR2 SQIVND (reference sequence). The CDR3 sequence: CASSTWGGGYSYNEQFF. The DNA of the CDR3 is TGTGCCAGTAGCACCTGGGGGGGAGGGTATTCCTACAATGAGCAGTTCTTC.